What follows are 8 T cell receptor beta chains derived from one specimen sequenced in a study of post-analysis software for immune sequencing data. Overall study findings and caveats: Compared with controls, patients had more of about 5 TRBV segments, including TRBV5-6, TRBV5-1 and TRBV20-1.

Incorporated into the TCR beta cDNA libraries were unique molecular identifiers, which served to reduce PCR and sequencing biases. TCRdb analysed the PCR reads with MiXCR anew, one entry per CDR3 protein. The sample lists hundreds of thousands of distinct CDR3 sequences; 30% were seen once. For these receptors, no antigen is known. The sequenced sample consisted of blood. The receptors were sampled from a girl aged 5 to 17 with multiple sclerosis.

This chain connects TRBV6-1 to TRBJ1-5; tentative D call: TRBD1 (5 bases). V shed 5 bases and J shed 0 bases, with 14 bases lying between them. This CDR3 has 16 residues. Germline lookup yields CDR1 MNHNS and CDR2 SASEGT. The CDR3, as DNA: TGTGCCAGCAGTAACCTTCAGGGTTATAGCAATCAGCCCCAGCATTTT. Its protein product is CASSNLQGYSNQPQHF.

This clonotype has ten or more counts. V gene TRBV29-1 combines with J gene TRBJ2-5; D may be TRBD1 or TRBD2 (5 bases each). This CDR3 has 12 amino acids. V shed 6 bases and J shed 5 bases, with 13 bases lying between them. Germline V CDR1 and CDR2: SQVTM, ANQGSEA. This CDR3 is CSVGAGSETQYF. DNA for the CDR3: TGCAGCGTCGGGGCAGGGAGTGAGACCCAGTACTTC.

J is TRBJ1-4 and V is TRBV25-1, with unresolved D. Germline CDR1 reads MGHDK; CDR2 reads SYGVNS. The germline V and J ends were trimmed by 3 bases and 8 bases, with 13 bases remaining between them. The CDR3 contains 14 residues. The CDR3 DNA is TGTGCCAGCAGTGAGATCCCGGGAAACGAAAAACTGTTTTTT. Translated: CASSEIPGNEKLFF.

Comments on this clonotype: This clone may be a read error of a much larger clone one base away. The CDR3 DNA reads TGTGCCAGCGGCTTGGTTGGTGCTGAGACCCAGTACTTC. Translation gives CASGLVGAETQYF. The gene calls are TRBV5-6 and TRBJ2-5, with D hard to call. Germline CDR1 SGHDT, CDR2 YYEEEE. The CDR3 loop spans 13 amino acids.

This clonotype appeared a few times. The J gene is TRBJ1-2, the V gene TRBV29-1; 10 bases line up with TRBD1. Germline V gene sequence: CDR1 SQVTM, CDR2 ANQGSEA. The CDR3 loop spans 11 amino acids. The ends lost 7 bases at V and 8 bases at J; junction bases unmatched: 4. CDR3 DNA sequence: TGCAGCGCCGGGACAGGGGCGGGCTACACCTTC. Its translation is CSAGTGAGYTF. The entire variable domain, with the rest obtained from reference TRBV29-1 and TRBJ1-2, is as follows: SAVISQKPSRDICQRGTSLTIQCQVDSQVTMMFWYRQQPGQSLTLIATANQGSEATYESGFVIDKFPISRPNLTFSTLTVSNMSPEDSSIYLCSAGTGAGYTFGSGTRLTVV.

The rearrangement joins TRBV3-1 to TRBJ1-5; D uncertain. The CDR3 is 13 residues long. The germline V and J ends were trimmed by 0 bases and 5 bases, with 5 bases remaining between them. Germline CDR1 is LGHDT and CDR2 is YNNKEL (reference sequence). The CDR3: CASSQEGDQPQHF. The CDR3 nucleotides read TGTGCCAGCAGCCAAGAGGGAGATCAGCCCCAGCATTTT.

This clonotype was detected only a few times. The CDR3 DNA sequence: TGTGCCAGCAGCAAGGACTCGATTTACGAGCAGTACTTC. Amino acids: CASSKDSIYEQYF. This chain links TRBV11-2 with TRBJ2-7, with TRBD2 as a possible D gene (5 bases). The CDR3 length is 13 residues. Trimming removed 5 bases at V and 4 bases at J, with 12 bases between. The germline gives CDR1 SGHAT, CDR2 FQNNGV.

This chain links TRBV25-1 with TRBJ1-5; no firm D call. Germline V gene lookup returns CDR1 MGHDK and CDR2 SYGVNS. The ends were cut back, 2 bases at V and 5 bases at J, with 7 bases in the middle. The CDR3 loop spans 13 amino acids. CDR3 DNA sequence: TGTGCCAGCAGTGAAAGGGCCGATCAGCCCCAGCATTTT. This gives the protein CASSERADQPQHF.